A single sample gave rise to the 29 T cell receptor beta chains below, sequenced in a study of T cell repertoires in cytomegalovirus infection. In TCRdb, the reads were re-called with MiXCR into one record per CDR3 protein. The top ten hold 80% to 95% of the sample, which has roughly 78,000 distinct CDR3 sequences, roughly 40% seen once. Their cognate antigens are unknown. Specimen: CD8+ T cells from cultured PBMCs, collected from culture after CMV antigen stimulation. The receptors originated from a human donor in good health (CMV status not recorded). Some clones in this sample may be carry-over from other donors' samples.

The chain uses TRBV2 and TRBJ2-4; maybe TRBD1 (6 bases). Germline V CDR1 and CDR2: SNHLY, FYNNEI. The CDR3 loop spans 15 amino acids. Trimming removed 4 bases from V and 0 bases from J, with 10 bases in between. The CDR3 nucleotides are TGTGCCAGCAGTGTTGGACAGCTAGCCAAAAACATTCAGTACTTC. Amino acids: CASSVGQLAKNIQYF.

The V and J genes are TRBV4-1 and TRBJ2-5; 7 nucleotides match TRBD2. CDR1 is MGHRA, CDR2 YSYEKL, per germline. This CDR3 is 15 amino acids long. With 0 bases clipped from V and 7 bases from J, the junction kept 8 bases outside the gene matches. The CDR3 loop reads CASSQESRGVGTQYF. Written as DNA, the CDR3 is TGCGCCAGCAGCCAAGAGAGCCGGGGGGTTGGGACCCAGTACTTC.

This clonotype was detected a few times. V gene TRBV19 combines with J gene TRBJ2-7, with TRBD1 as a possible D gene (6 bases). Trimming removed 0 bases at V and 2 bases at J, with 14 bases between. There are 16 residues in the CDR3. Germline CDR1 and CDR2: LNHDA and SQIVND (reference sequence). Here the CDR3 reads CASSIEGAVGTYEQYF. CDR3 coding DNA: TGTGCCAGTAGTATAGAGGGGGCGGTCGGTACCTACGAGCAGTACTTC.

The genes are TRBV29-1 and TRBJ1-1; 7 nucleotides match TRBD1. The CDR3 contains 10 residues. Germline CDR1 SQVTM, CDR2 ANQGSEA. V shed 5 bases, J shed 10 bases, and the junction held 4 bases outside the gene matches. CDR3 DNA: TGCAGCGTTACCGGGACAGCAGCTTTCTTT. Translation gives CSVTGTAAFF.

A single count supports this clonotype. V is TRBV5-1 and J is TRBJ2-2; D gene uncertain. Trimming removed 3 bases from V and 6 bases from J, with 18 bases in between. The length of the CDR3 is 16 residues. The germline V gene encodes CDR1 SGHRS and CDR2 YFSETQ. The CDR3 DNA reads TGCGCCAGCAGCTCCAAACACTACGCGGATTCCGGGGAGCTGTTTTTT. Its protein product is CASSSKHYADSGELFF. The complete variable domain, with remaining parts taken from reference TRBV5-1 and TRBJ2-2, reads KAGVTQTPRYLIKTRGQQVTLSCSPISGHRSVSWYQQTPGQGLQFLFEYFSETQRNKGNFPGRFSGRQFSNSRSEMNVSTLELGDSALYLCASSSKHYADSGELFFGEGSRLTVL.

The sample holds a few counts of this clonotype. This CDR3 reads CASRSWRDTIYF. The CDR3 bases are TGTGCCAGCCGCAGTTGGCGGGACACCATATATTTT. V usage is TRBV7-2 and J usage is TRBJ1-3; D is undetermined. The germline gives CDR1 SGHTA, CDR2 FQGNSA. The CDR3 spans 12 residues. With 8 bases removed from V and 8 bases from J, the gap between germline ends came to 13 bases.

This clonotype occurred a few times. The rearrangement links TRBV7-6 to TRBJ2-1, with D possibly being TRBD1 or TRBD2 (6 bases each). The V and J ends lost 1 base and 7 bases respectively, with 17 bases between them. Germline assignment: CDR1 SGHVS and CDR2 FNYEAQ. The CDR3 spans 16 residues. Here the CDR3 DNA reads TGTGCCAGCAGCTTAGACGGGGGCCCCGGTGAGAATGAGCAGTTCTTC. This gives the protein CASSLDGGPGENEQFF.

This clonotype was picked up one time. The rearrangement joins TRBV7-9 to TRBJ2-4; a weak D match, TRBD1 (6 bases). Germline CDR1 SEHNR, CDR2 FQNEAQ (reference sequence). V lost 4 bases and J lost 1, with 14 bases in between. This CDR3 is built from 16 residues. DNA of the CDR3: TGTGCCAGCAGCTCCATACAGGGTTCGGCCAAAAACATTCAGTACTTC. Translation gives CASSSIQGSAKNIQYF.

This clonotype has at least ten counts. This chain uses TRBV28 with TRBJ1-4, with TRBD1 identical over 7 bases. From germline, CDR1 is MDHEN and CDR2 SYDVKM. Losses at the gene ends were 5 bases for V and 11 bases for J; bases not matched to a gene: 14. The CDR3 is 15 residues long. CDR3 residues: CASSPPPDRVGKLFF. CDR3 bases: TGTGCCAGCAGTCCCCCCCCAGACAGGGTCGGGAAACTGTTTTTT.

The rearrangement joins TRBV6-1 to TRBJ2-1, with TRBD2 identical over 13 bases. Looked up from germline, CDR1 is MNHNS and CDR2 is SASEGT. This CDR3 has 15 residues. V lost 5 bases and J lost 7; bases outside the gene matches: 5. DNA of the CDR3: TGTGCCAGCAGTCTTACTAGCGGGGGGGTGAATGAGCAGTTCTTC. It yields the protein CASSLTSGGVNEQFF.

V is TRBV2 and J is TRBJ2-1; D gene uncertain. Trimming took off 8 bases at V and 4 bases at J, with 15 bases between the two ends. This CDR3 region has 14 residues. In germline, CDR1 is SNHLY, CDR2 FYNNEI. CDR3 sequence reads: CASFESLGYNEQFF. Here the CDR3 DNA reads TGTGCCAGCTTTGAATCCTTAGGGTACAATGAGCAGTTCTTC. The full variable domain, completed using reference TRBV2 and TRBJ2-1, is EPEVTQTPSHQVTQMGQEVILRCVPISNHLYFYWYRQILGQKVEFLVSFYNNEISEKSEIFDDQFSVERPDGSNFTLKIRSTKLEDSAMYFCASFESLGYNEQFFGPGTRLTVL.

This rearrangement joins TRBV5-6 to TRBJ2-5; D perhaps matches TRBD1 (6 bases). This CDR3 contains 13 residues. Germline V gene data show CDR1 as SGHDT and CDR2 as YYEEEE. V was clipped by 2 bases and J by 5 bases, with 10 bases between them. The CDR3 DNA reads TGTGCCAGCAGCTTAGGACAGACTGAGACCCAGTACTTC. This sequence encodes CASSLGQTETQYF. The full variable domain, its missing parts supplied by reference TRBV5-6 and TRBJ2-5, is DAGVTQSPTHLIKTRGQQVTLRCSPKSGHDTVSWYQQALGQGPQFIFQYYEEEERQRGNFPDRFSGHQFPNYSSELNVNALLLGDSALYLCASSLGQTETQYFGPGTRLLVL.

The rearrangement joins TRBV10-3 to TRBJ2-7; 7 nucleotides align to TRBD2. The CDR3 spans 15 residues. Germline V gene data show CDR1 as ENHRY and CDR2 as SYGVKD. J gave up 3 bases and V 8 bases, and 13 bases lay outside the gene matches. The CDR3 protein is CAIRRDASGDYEQYF. CDR3 coding DNA: TGTGCCATCCGACGGGATGCTAGCGGAGACTACGAGCAGTACTTC.

This chain links TRBV12-3 or TRBV12-4 with TRBJ2-2; D might be TRBD1 (8 bases). The CDR3 is 20 amino acids. The germline V and J ends were trimmed by 4 bases and 0 bases, with 24 bases remaining between them. The CDR3 is CASSSPFSQGGGANTGELFF. As DNA, the CDR3 is TGTGCCAGCAGTTCGCCCTTCTCACAGGGGGGGGGAGCGAACACCGGGGAGCTGTTTTTT.

The chain has TRBV7-6 and TRBJ1-5, with D unresolved. The CDR3 runs to 17 residues. The V end was cut by 5 bases, the J end by 1 base, with 18 bases between. CDR1 is SGHVS, CDR2 FNYEAQ, per germline. The CDR3 DNA reads TGTGCCAGCAGCCTCGGGGTGCCCAACGACAGCAATCAGCCCCAGCATTTT. Its translation is CASSLGVPNDSNQPQHF.

The rearrangement links TRBV27 to TRBJ1-5; tentatively, D is TRBD1 (5 bases). V was shortened by 3 bases and J by 7 bases, with 10 bases between the two germline ends. CDR3 length: 13 residues. Germline assignment: CDR1 MNHEY and CDR2 SMNVEV (reference sequence). The DNA for the CDR3 is TGTGCCAGCAGTTTCGCAGGGAACCAGCCCCAGCATTTT. Protein product: CASSFAGNQPQHF.

This clonotype was found a few times. CDR3 nucleotides: TGTGCCAGTAAGATCCACCTTGGGAACACCGGGGAGCTGTTTTTT. Residues: CASKIHLGNTGELFF. V usage is TRBV19 and J usage is TRBJ2-2; D ambiguous. The length of the CDR3 is 15 residues. The germline V and J ends were trimmed by 7 bases and 1 base, with 13 bases remaining between them. Per germline, CDR1 LNHDA and CDR2 SQIVND (reference sequence).

The CDR3 nucleotides are TGTGCCAGCAGCACCGGGACAGGGGTCTTCATCACTGAAGCTTTCTTT. Its protein is CASSTGTGVFITEAFF. The rearrangement joins TRBV11-1 to TRBJ1-1; 10 bases are shared with TRBD1. Germline V gene sequence: CDR1 SGHAT, CDR2 FQDESV (reference sequence). V lost 5 bases to trimming and J lost 4 bases; unmatched junction nucleotides: 10. The CDR3 runs to 16 residues.

The chain is built from TRBV20-1 and TRBJ2-7; D assignment may be TRBD1 or TRBD2 (5 bases each). The germline V gene encodes CDR1 DFQATT and CDR2 SNEGSKA (reference sequence). The CDR3 is made up of 15 amino acids. Trimming took 2 bases from V and 3 from J, leaving 17 bases between them. CDR3 bases: TGCAGTGCTAGAAACCGGGACCCCCCGAACTACGAGCAGTACTTC. Protein: CSARNRDPPNYEQYF.

This clonotype was seen more than once but under ten times. This chain joins TRBV12-5 and TRBJ2-5; 8 bases are a match to TRBD1. Germline assignment: CDR1 LGHNT and CDR2 FRNRAP. This CDR3 comprises 16 residues. Trimming cost V 2 bases and J 2 bases; bases outside gene matches: 7. The CDR3 region has the DNA TGTGCTAGTGGTTTGTTTTCATACAGGGGGCAAGAGACCCAGTACTTC. This translates into CASGLFSYRGQETQYF.

The chain is built from TRBV5-4 and TRBJ2-1; D uncertain. CDR1 and CDR2 (germline): SGHNT, YYREEE (reference sequence). The germline V and J ends were trimmed by 2 bases and 9 bases, with 9 bases remaining between them. This CDR3 is built from 12 residues. CDR3 loop: CASSLGRTEQFF. The CDR3 DNA reads TGTGCCAGCAGCTTAGGCAGGACTGAGCAGTTCTTC.

This chain connects TRBV7-2 to TRBJ2-7; unclear D gene. The CDR3 runs to 14 residues. V was pared by 2 bases and J by 3 bases, with 11 bases between. CDR1 and CDR2 from the germline V gene are SGHTA and FQGNSA. The CDR3 sequence is CASSLYPPLYEQYF. The CDR3 region has the DNA TGTGCCAGCAGCTTATATCCCCCACTCTACGAGCAGTACTTC. The variable domain in full, completed from reference TRBV7-2 and TRBJ2-7, reads GAGVSQSPSNKVTEKGKDVELRCDPISGHTALYWYRQSLGQGLEFLIYFQGNSAPDKSGLPSDRFSAERTGGSVSTLTIQRTQQEDSAVYLCASSLYPPLYEQYFGPGTRLTVT.

This clonotype was recorded a few times. The CDR3 loop reads CASSQTTGIEVGGYTF. The CDR3 bases are TGTGCCAGCAGCCAAACCACAGGGATAGAGGTTGGAGGCTACACCTTC. The chain has TRBV7-6 and TRBJ1-2, with D possibly matching TRBD1 (6 bases). Looked up from germline, CDR1 is SGHVS and CDR2 is FNYEAQ. Trimming took 5 bases from V and 8 from J, leaving 24 bases between them. This CDR3 spans 16 amino acids.

This clonotype was counted a few times. V gene TRBV6-6 combines with J gene TRBJ1-1; D is ambiguous. The V gene lost 8 bases and the J gene lost 6 bases, with 10 bases spanning the gap. This CDR3 comprises 11 residues. Per the germline V gene, CDR1 is MNHNY and CDR2 is SVGAGI (reference sequence). Written as DNA, the CDR3 is TGTGCCAGCTTCGCTGACCCTGAAGCTTTCTTT. It translates to CASFADPEAFF.

V gene TRBV15 combines with J gene TRBJ2-7; maybe TRBD1 (5 bases). Germline lookup yields CDR1 LNHNV and CDR2 YYDKDF (reference sequence). V was clipped by 0 bases and J by 7 bases, with 13 bases between them. The length of the CDR3 is 14 residues. The CDR3 DNA sequence: TGTGCCACCAGCAGAGATAAGGGGCTCTGGGAGCAGTACTTC. Its translation is CATSRDKGLWEQYF.

The rearrangement links TRBV29-1 to TRBJ2-7, with D tentatively TRBD1 (6 bases). This CDR3 comprises 13 residues. Germline V gene data show CDR1 as SQVTM and CDR2 as ANQGSEA. Trimming stripped 7 bases from V and 0 bases from J, with 13 bases between. The DNA for the CDR3 is TGCAGCGGTGAGGACAGCCTCTCCTACGAGCAGTACTTC. It encodes CSGEDSLSYEQYF.

The chain recombines TRBV7-9 with TRBJ2-1; the match to TRBD1 covers 8 bases. The germline V gene has CDR1 SEHNR and CDR2 FQNEAQ (reference sequence). The CDR3 runs to 10 residues. The ends lost 5 bases at V and 14 bases at J; junction bases unmatched: 2. CDR3 nucleotide sequence: TGTGCCAGCAGCACGGGACAGGAGTTCTTC. Protein: CASSTGQEFF.

This clonotype was detected a few times. V is TRBV12-3 or TRBV12-4 and J is TRBJ2-4, with TRBD2 as a possible D gene (7 bases). V was trimmed by 0 bases and J by 2 bases, leaving 14 bases between them. This CDR3 region has 17 residues. The CDR3: CASSLAGGLPTKNIQYF. CDR3 sequence (DNA): TGTGCCAGCAGTTTAGCGGGGGGGCTCCCTACCAAAAACATTCAGTACTTC.

The chain combines TRBV6-2 or TRBV6-3 with TRBJ2-6, with D perhaps being TRBD1 or TRBD2 (7 bases each). V shed 2 bases and J shed 0 bases, with 14 bases lying between them. Germline values: CDR1 MNHEY, CDR2 SVGEGT. The CDR3 extends over 18 amino acids. The CDR3, as DNA: TGTGCCAGCAGTTACGACAGGGAGGGGATCTCTGGGGCCAACGTCCTGACTTTC. Its protein product is CASSYDREGISGANVLTF.